These 15 T cell receptor beta chains were sequenced from one sample in a study of CD8 T cells in ankylosing spondylitis. TCRdb redid the calling of the 5' RACE reads with MiXCR, one entry per CDR3 protein. The sample consists of around 210,000 distinct CDR3 sequences, roughly 8.2% of them appearing once. Input material: blood, either unsorted or a sorted T cell fraction (not recorded which). All receptors come from a female donor with ankylosing spondylitis or in good health (not recorded which).

Ten or more counts support this clonotype. The CDR3 region has the DNA TGTGCCACCAGGGAGGGGGGATCCCTCGAGCAGTACTTC. Amino acids: CATREGGSLEQYF. The V and J genes are TRBV15 and TRBJ2-7; D is possibly TRBD1 or TRBD2 (6 bases each). V shed 6 bases and J shed 6 bases, with 15 bases lying between them. CDR1 is LNHNV, CDR2 YYDKDF, per germline (reference sequence). This CDR3 has 13 amino acids.

This clonotype has ten or more counts. V usage is TRBV29-1 and J usage is TRBJ2-6, with unresolved D. CDR3 length: 14 residues. The V and J ends lost 4 bases and 0 bases respectively, with 7 bases between them. The V gene's germline CDR1 is SQVTM and CDR2 ANQGSEA. DNA of the CDR3: TGCAGCGTTGCAAGGAGCTCTGGGGCCAACGTCCTGACTTTC. Amino acids: CSVARSSGANVLTF. The entire variable domain, with the rest obtained from reference TRBV29-1 and TRBJ2-6, is as follows: SAVISQKPSRDICQRGTSLTIQCQVDSQVTMMFWYRQQPGQSLTLIATANQGSEATYESGFVIDKFPISRPNLTFSTLTVSNMSPEDSSIYLCSVARSSGANVLTFGAGSRLTVL.

This clonotype was observed a handful of times. This chain links TRBV4-2 with TRBJ2-5; no reliable D call. Trimming left V 1 base short and J 1 base short, with 7 bases between. The CDR3 length is 14 residues. The germline V gene encodes CDR1 LGHNA and CDR2 YNFKEQ. CDR3 loop: CASSQGQLQETQYF. As DNA, the CDR3 is TGTGCCAGCAGCCAAGGGCAGCTCCAAGAGACCCAGTACTTC.

This clonotype was seen at least ten times. The rearrangement links TRBV6-2 or TRBV6-3 to TRBJ1-1; 7 bases agree with TRBD1. Germline V CDR1 and CDR2: MNHEY, SVGEGT. V dropped 6 bases and J dropped 5; count of bases not matched to a gene: 12. This CDR3 spans 15 amino acids. The CDR3 sequence is CASSDFDRAGTEAFF. The CDR3 DNA follows: TGTGCCAGCAGCGACTTCGACAGGGCTGGTACTGAAGCTTTCTTT.

This clonotype was counted ten times or more. The rearrangement links TRBV20-1 to TRBJ1-2, with D unresolved. V lost 3 bases to trimming and J lost 4 bases, with 12 bases between them. The CDR3 has 13 residues. Germline lookup yields CDR1 DFQATT and CDR2 SNEGSKA (reference sequence). The CDR3 nucleotides are TGCAGTGCTAGGACCGGAGCGGGCTATGGCTACACCTTC. The encoded protein is CSARTGAGYGYTF.

This clonotype was observed many times. V gene TRBV28 combines with J gene TRBJ2-3; possible D gene TRBD1, 6 bases. Trimming stripped 9 bases from V and 6 bases from J, with 13 bases between. Germline CDR1 is MDHEN and CDR2 is SYDVKM. This CDR3 has 12 residues. The CDR3 DNA reads TGTGCCAGTACTCCAGGGGCGGATACGCAGTATTTT. Protein product: CASTPGADTQYF.

In this sample, this clonotype turned up many times. The chain has TRBV19 and TRBJ2-7, with a tentative D call TRBD2 (5 bases). CDR1 is LNHDA, CDR2 SQIVND, per germline (reference sequence). The CDR3 consists of 14 residues. Deletions cut 4 bases from V and 6 bases from J, with 16 bases between. CDR3 coding DNA: TGTGCCAGTAGTACCCGCGGCGGGTCCGGCGAGCAGTACTTC. Amino acid sequence: CASSTRGGSGEQYF.

Ten or more counts support this clonotype. CDR3 in amino acids: CASSHGGVGGAQNYGYTF. The DNA of the CDR3 is TGTGCCAGCAGTCATGGTGGGGTTGGGGGGGCGCAAAACTATGGCTACACCTTC. The chain combines TRBV12-3 or TRBV12-4 with TRBJ1-2; perhaps TRBD1 as D (6 bases). The CDR3 loop spans 18 amino acids. V shed 5 bases and J shed 2 bases, with 24 bases lying between them.

There are many counts of this clonotype. This chain joins TRBV27 and TRBJ2-2; perhaps D is TRBD1 or TRBD2 (5 bases each). The ends were cut back, 5 bases at V and 7 bases at J, with 17 bases in the middle. In germline, CDR1 is MNHEY, CDR2 SMNVEV (reference sequence). The CDR3 is 15 residues long. CDR3 residues: CASSPIEGYGGELFF. The DNA of the CDR3 is TGTGCCAGCAGTCCGATAGAGGGGTATGGCGGGGAGCTGTTTTTT.

This clonotype appeared many times. CDR3 DNA: TGTGCTAGTGGTCCCCCCGGGACAGGGCCCCACAATGAGCAGTTCTTC. The encoded protein is CASGPPGTGPHNEQFF. The chain links TRBV12-5 to TRBJ2-1; 9 nucleotides agree with TRBD1. The CDR3 is 16 amino acids. Germline CDR1 reads LGHNT; CDR2 reads FRNRAP. V dropped 5 bases and J dropped 5; count of bases not matched to a gene: 10.

This clonotype has at least ten counts. The V and J genes are TRBV15 and TRBJ2-1, with D perhaps matching TRBD1 (6 bases). The CDR3 is 13 residues long. The V end was cut by 5 bases, the J end by 8 bases, with 13 bases between. Germline lookup yields CDR1 LNHNV and CDR2 YYDKDF (reference sequence). In nucleotides, the CDR3 is TGTGCCACCAGCCCCAACAGGGCCGATGAGCAGTTCTTC. The encoded protein is CATSPNRADEQFF. Full variable domain (outside the CDR3, taken from reference TRBV15 and TRBJ2-1): DAMVIQNPRYQVTQFGKPVTLSCSQTLNHNVMYWYQQKSSQAPKLLFHYYDKDFNNEADTPDNFQSRRPNTSFCFLDIRSPGLGDTAMYLCATSPNRADEQFFGPGTRLTVL.

In this sample, this clonotype turned up many times. The genes are TRBV5-1 and TRBJ1-1, with D unresolved. V was trimmed by 3 bases and J by 1 base, leaving 7 bases between them. The germline CDR1 and CDR2 sequences are SGHRS and YFSETQ. The CDR3 is made up of 13 amino acids. The CDR3 nucleotides are TGCGCCAGCAGCTCAACCACGAACACTGAAGCTTTCTTT. It yields the protein CASSSTTNTEAFF.

This chain joins TRBV7-9 and TRBJ1-5; D is possibly TRBD1 (5 bases). The V end lost 2 bases, the J end lost 8 bases, and 16 bases lay between the germline ends. The CDR3 runs to 15 residues. The V gene's germline CDR1 is SEHNR and CDR2 FQNEAQ (reference sequence). This CDR3 is CASSLIGEIKEPQHF. CDR3 DNA sequence: TGTGCCAGCAGCTTAATAGGGGAGATTAAGGAGCCCCAGCATTTT.

Points on this clonotype: This could be a read error, since a much larger clone is one nucleotide away. The J gene is TRBJ2-1, the V gene TRBV7-8; perhaps TRBD2 as D (5 bases). Trimming shortened V by 5 bases and J by 8 bases, and 22 bases separated the two germline ends. This CDR3 spans 16 amino acids. Germline CDR1 and CDR2: SGHVS and FQNEAQ. CDR3 DNA sequence: TGTGCCAGCAGCCCGCTACTAACGGCCCAGGACTATGAGCAGTTCTTC. Amino acid sequence: CASSPLLTAQDYEQFF. The complete variable domain, with remaining parts taken from reference TRBV7-8 and TRBJ2-1, reads GAGVSQSPRYKVAKRGQDVALRCDPISGHVSLFWYQQALGQGPEFLTYFQNEAQLDKSGLPSDRFFAERPEGSVSTLKIQRTQQEDSAVYLCASSPLLTAQDYEQFFGPGTRLTVL.

This clonotype occurred many times. The chain uses TRBV5-6 and TRBJ2-1, with TRBD1 identical over 9 bases. Germline lookup yields CDR1 SGHDT and CDR2 YYEEEE. CDR3 length: 16 amino acids. V lost 4 bases, J lost 7 bases, and 12 bases stayed unmatched. The DNA of the CDR3 is TGTGCCAGCAGCGAGAGCGACAGGGGGAGGTGGAATGAGCAGTTCTTC. Its protein is CASSESDRGRWNEQFF. The full variable domain, rest sourced from reference TRBV5-6 and TRBJ2-1, is DAGVTQSPTHLIKTRGQQVTLRCSPKSGHDTVSWYQQALGQGPQFIFQYYEEEERQRGNFPDRFSGHQFPNYSSELNVNALLLGDSALYLCASSESDRGRWNEQFFGPGTRLTVL.